This T cell receptor (beta chain) stems from a study of identical twins. This clonotype was seen repeatedly, ten times or more. Trimming removed 1 base from V and 2 bases from J, with 16 bases in between. This CDR3 comprises 17 residues. From germline, CDR1 is SGHRS and CDR2 YFSETQ. TCRdb passed the 5' RACE reads through MiXCR, listing each CDR3 protein once. There are about 240,000 distinct CDR3 sequences in the sample; about 11% occur only once, and more than 8.5% lies in the top ten. The chain has TRBV5-1 and TRBJ2-1; D gene ambiguous. The receptor was derived from a man aged 50-60 years in good health. Source material: memory T cells sorted from blood. The CDR3 is CASSLRASAPPYNEQFF. In nucleotides, the CDR3 is TGCGCCAGCAGCTTGCGGGCTAGTGCCCCCCCCTACAATGAGCAGTTCTTC.